The 24 T cell receptor beta chains presented below share a single source sample, sequenced in a study of T cell responses to AZD1222 COVID-19 vaccine. The protocol was immunoSEQ multiplex PCR, while the TCRdb copy is restricted to in-frame clones and leaves out a portion. The sample has approximately 60,000 clones, around 85% seen once. The sequencing used peripheral blood, collected on day 0 of MenACWY control vaccination. All receptors come from an adult in good health.

The chain is built from TRBV20-1 and TRBJ2-7; D unclear. The length of the CDR3 is 11 residues. CDR1 is DFQATT, CDR2 SNEGSKA, per germline (reference sequence). Trimming pared 3 bases from V and 6 bases from J, leaving 9 bases between. CDR3 coding DNA: TGCAGTGCTAGGATAGGGTCCGAGCAGTACTTC. It encodes CSARIGSEQYF.

V and J are TRBV6-5 and TRBJ2-7; TRBD2 matches at 10 bases. The germline CDR1 and CDR2 sequences are MNHEY and SVGAGI. The V and J ends lost 10 bases and 0 bases, in that order; junction bases with no gene match: 9. This CDR3 spans 15 amino acids. As DNA, the CDR3 is TGTGCCACCAAGCGGACTAGCGGCCTCTCCTACGAGCAGTACTTC. Amino acid sequence: CATKRTSGLSYEQYF.

This rearrangement joins TRBV7-2 to TRBJ2-3; D not certain. The CDR3 sequence is 13 residues long. Germline V gives CDR1 SGHTA, CDR2 FQGNSA. V was pared by 0 bases and J by 10 bases, with 11 bases between. The CDR3, as DNA: TGTGCCAGCAGCTTAGCGGAGTTGGGTCCGCAGTATTTT. Its translation: CASSLAELGPQYF.

V and J are TRBV6-2 or TRBV6-3 and TRBJ2-3, with TRBD2 identical over 10 bases. The CDR3 has 16 amino acids. Trimming removed 2 bases from V and 4 bases from J; junction bases left unmatched: 6. Looked up from germline, CDR1 is MNHEY and CDR2 is SVGEGT. The CDR3 region is CASSYEAGGPPDTQYF. The DNA for the CDR3 is TGTGCCAGCAGTTACGAAGCGGGAGGGCCCCCAGATACGCAGTATTTT.

This clone was observed a single time. The rearrangement joins TRBV11-2 to TRBJ1-4; 7 nucleotides line up with TRBD1. V shed 1 base and J 3 bases; nucleotides not matched to a gene: 5. The germline V gene has CDR1 SGHAT and CDR2 FQNNGV. This CDR3 is built from 16 residues. This chain's CDR3 is CASSLATGPANEKLFF. Written as DNA, the CDR3 is TGTGCCAGCAGCTTAGCGACAGGGCCGGCTAATGAAAAACTGTTTTTT.

The chain combines TRBV13 with TRBJ1-1; unclear D gene. V gave up 3 bases and J gave up 11 bases, with 10 bases separating them. Per the germline V gene, CDR1 is PRHDT and CDR2 is FYEKMQ (reference sequence). This CDR3 region has 11 residues. Here the CDR3 reads CASSFRATAFF. The CDR3, as DNA: TGTGCCAGCAGCTTCCGGGCTACCGCTTTCTTT.

This chain connects TRBV12-5 to TRBJ2-1, with D tentatively TRBD1 (6 bases). The CDR3 runs 14 residues. Per germline, CDR1 LGHNT and CDR2 FRNRAP. Trimming removed 3 bases from V and 7 bases from J, with 13 bases in between. The CDR3 reads CASGLTGPQNEQFF. The CDR3 DNA follows: TGTGCTAGTGGTTTAACAGGGCCCCAAAATGAGCAGTTCTTC.

This chain joins TRBV5-4 and TRBJ2-2; D may be TRBD2 (5 bases). V was shortened by 0 bases and J by 8 bases, with 14 bases between the two germline ends. CDR3 length equals 15 residues. Germline-derived CDR1 and CDR2 are SGHNT and YYREEE (reference sequence). As DNA, the CDR3 is TGTGCCAGCAGCTTGGGGACTTCACCCGGAGGGGAGCTGTTTTTT. Protein sequence: CASSLGTSPGGELFF. Full variable domain (outside the CDR3, taken from reference TRBV5-4 and TRBJ2-2): ETGVTQSPTHLIKTRGQQVTLRCSSQSGHNTVSWYQQALGQGPQFIFQYYREEENGRGNFPPRFSGLQFPNYSSELNVNALELDDSALYLCASSLGTSPGGELFFGEGSRLTVL.

This chain uses TRBV16 with TRBJ1-2, with D possibly TRBD1 on 6 matching bases. CDR1 is KGHSY and CDR2 is FQNENV in the germline V gene. The CDR3 loop spans 14 amino acids. V dropped 5 bases and J dropped 6 bases, with 16 bases sitting between them. The CDR3: CASSREQGFDGYTF. For the CDR3, the DNA is TGTGCCAGCAGCAGGGAACAGGGTTTCGATGGCTACACCTTC. Complete variable domain (other parts from reference TRBV16 and TRBJ1-2): GEEVAQTPKHLVRGEGQKAKLYCAPIKGHSYVFWYQQVLKNEFKFLISFQNENVFDETGMPKERFSAKCLPNSPCSLEIQATKLEDSAVYFCASSREQGFDGYTFGSGTRLTVV.

The chain links TRBV10-1 to TRBJ2-3; 7 bases are a match to TRBD2. The length of the CDR3 is 13 residues. Germline CDR1 WNHNN, CDR2 SYGVQD (reference sequence). V lost 6 bases to trimming and J lost 5 bases; unmatched junction nucleotides: 5. The CDR3 coding sequence is TGCGCCAGCAGCCCTGGGGGGGGAGATACGCAGTATTTT. Encoded protein: CASSPGGGDTQYF.

The chain couples TRBV27 to TRBJ2-1, with TRBD2 matching over 9 bases. Germline CDR1 MNHEY, CDR2 SMNVEV (reference sequence). V lost 6 bases to trimming and J lost 8 bases; unmatched junction nucleotides: 14. This CDR3 region has 16 residues. As DNA, the CDR3 is TGTGCCAGCAGCGAGGGACTAGCTCCGAGCCTAGATGAGCAGTTCTTC. Its translation: CASSEGLAPSLDEQFF.

The chain has TRBV7-2 and TRBJ1-1, with D possibly matching TRBD1 (5 bases). V lost 0 bases and J 6 bases, leaving 11 bases between the germline ends. The length of the CDR3 is 14 residues. CDR1 is SGHTA and CDR2 is FQGNSA in the germline V gene. The CDR3, as DNA: TGTGCCAGCAGCTTAGCAGGGGTAGGCGCTGAAGCTTTCTTT. Translating it yields CASSLAGVGAEAFF.

The rearrangement links TRBV30 to TRBJ2-1, with TRBD2 matching over 13 bases. The CDR3 consists of 15 residues. Looked up from germline, CDR1 is GTSNPN and CDR2 is SVGIG (reference sequence). Losses at the gene ends were 0 bases for V and 9 bases for J; bases not matched to a gene: 5. CDR3: CAWSVRLAGGFEQFF. The CDR3 DNA is TGTGCCTGGAGTGTACGACTAGCGGGAGGATTTGAGCAGTTCTTC.

The J gene is TRBJ2-2, the V gene TRBV19, with TRBD1 identical over 7 bases. This CDR3 contains 13 residues. V dropped 8 bases and J dropped 7; count of bases not matched to a gene: 7. The germline CDR1 and CDR2 sequences are LNHDA and SQIVND (reference sequence). CDR3 residues: CASRNRGRGELFF. The CDR3 DNA is TGTGCCAGTCGGAACAGGGGACGCGGGGAGCTGTTTTTT.

The DNA for the CDR3 is TGTGCCAGCAGCGTACCACCTAGCGCGAACACCGGGGAGCTGTTTTTT. It translates to CASSVPPSANTGELFF. This chain links TRBV9 with TRBJ2-2; the D gene is possibly TRBD2 (6 bases). Germline V gene data show CDR1 as SGDLS and CDR2 as YYNGEE. V lost 1 base, J lost 0 bases, and 10 bases lay in between. The CDR3 length is 16 residues.

This clone has only a few counts. The V and J genes are TRBV6-1 and TRBJ2-7; the match to TRBD2 covers 14 bases. CDR1 MNHNS and CDR2 SASEGT come from the germline V gene. Losses at the gene ends were 3 bases for V and 3 bases for J; bases not matched to a gene: 1. This CDR3 is 15 amino acids long. CDR3: CASSEGTSGSYEQYF. CDR3 bases: TGTGCCAGCAGTGAGGGGACTAGCGGGAGCTACGAGCAGTACTTC.

V is TRBV7-3 and J is TRBJ2-3; 9 positions match TRBD2. Germline-derived CDR1 and CDR2 are SGHTA and FQGTGA. Trimming took 2 bases from V and 3 from J; bases not matched to a gene: 3. This CDR3 has 15 amino acids. The CDR3 loop is CASSLVAGETDTQYF. The CDR3 DNA follows: TGTGCCAGCAGCTTAGTAGCGGGAGAAACAGATACGCAGTATTTT.

The J gene is TRBJ2-7, the V gene TRBV2; D gene ambiguous. The germline V and J ends were trimmed by 6 bases and 0 bases, with 12 bases remaining between them. CDR1 and CDR2 (germline): SNHLY, FYNNEI. CDR3 length equals 14 residues. The CDR3 region is CASSWGGASYEQYF. In DNA, the CDR3 is TGTGCCAGCAGCTGGGGTGGCGCCTCCTACGAGCAGTACTTC. The entire variable domain, with the rest obtained from reference TRBV2 and TRBJ2-7, is as follows: EPEVTQTPSHQVTQMGQEVILRCVPISNHLYFYWYRQILGQKVEFLVSFYNNEISEKSEIFDDQFSVERPDGSNFTLKIRSTKLEDSAMYFCASSWGGASYEQYFGPGTRLTVT.

The genes are TRBV11-1 and TRBJ2-2, with D tentatively TRBD1 (6 bases). The ends were cut back, 0 bases at V and 4 bases at J, with 9 bases in the middle. The germline V gene encodes CDR1 SGHAT and CDR2 FQDESV (reference sequence). CDR3 length: 15 residues. CDR3 sequence (DNA): TGTGCCAGCAGCTTAGCGGGACATGGCACCGGGGAGCTGTTTTTT. Translation gives CASSLAGHGTGELFF.

The chain is built from TRBV12-3 or TRBV12-4 and TRBJ2-7; 7 nucleotides line up with TRBD1. CDR3 length equals 13 residues. Trimming cost V 6 bases and J 4 bases; bases outside gene matches: 6. CDR3 nucleotides: TGTGCCAGCAGCCGGGACAGCGAATACGAGCAGTACTTC. The encoded protein is CASSRDSEYEQYF.

This chain joins TRBV9 and TRBJ2-3; D possibly corresponds to TRBD1 (5 bases). From germline, CDR1 is SGDLS and CDR2 YYNGEE. This CDR3 spans 12 amino acids. The germline V and J ends were trimmed by 4 bases and 6 bases, with 9 bases remaining between them. CDR3 amino acids: CASSSGFDTQYF. The CDR3, as DNA: TGTGCCAGCAGCTCAGGGTTCGATACGCAGTATTTT.

This sequence joins TRBV28 and TRBJ1-5; a possible D gene is TRBD1 (5 bases). The CDR3 sequence is 14 residues long. Germline CDR1 reads MDHEN; CDR2 reads SYDVKM. The V gene lost 6 bases and the J gene lost 7 bases, with 16 bases spanning the gap. The CDR3 spells CASRENGGMQPQHF. The CDR3 coding sequence is TGTGCCAGCAGGGAGAATGGGGGGATGCAGCCCCAGCATTTT.

The CDR3 bases are TGTGCCAGCAGTTTGGTCGGGCTAGCGGGGCCCGCGGCGACCGGGGAGCTGTTTTTT. It encodes CASSLVGLAGPAATGELFF. The V gene is TRBV28, the J gene TRBJ2-2; 9 positions agree with TRBD2. With V trimmed by 3 bases and J by 5 bases, 16 bases remained unmatched. Looked up from germline, CDR1 is MDHEN and CDR2 is SYDVKM. The CDR3 spans 19 residues.

The rearrangement links TRBV4-1 to TRBJ2-1; 8 nucleotides agree with TRBD2. This CDR3 comprises 18 residues. The germline V gene encodes CDR1 MGHRA and CDR2 YSYEKL. V was pared by 0 bases and J by 9 bases, with 16 bases of the junction left unmatched. DNA of the CDR3: TGCGCCAGCAGCCAAGATGTAAGAACTAGCGGAAGGAGGGGTGAGCAGTTCTTC. The encoded protein is CASSQDVRTSGRRGEQFF.